This T cell receptor (beta chain) emerged from a study of CXCR3-negative and CXCR3-positive naive CD8 T cells. Broader study findings: No difference in surface CD5 was seen between naive subsets, and TCR strength was inferred from TRB CDR3 properties. Comparison of naive cells showed more hydrophobic TRB CDR3s in CXCR3-positive than in CXCR3-negative naive cells. Researchers reported similar TRBV-TRBJ usage in naive CXCR3-negative and CXCR3-positive cells, though memory differed.

The CDR3 extends over 13 amino acids. Germline values: CDR1 MDHEN, CDR2 SYDVKM. TRB cDNA was prepared as libraries by UMI-labeled 5' RACE. From the 5' RACE reads, TCRdb lists one entry per CDR3 protein and no DNA. The data include 100,000 or so distinct CDR3 sequences; the top ten clones carry approximately 0.4%. Points on this clonotype: Its antigen is as yet unknown.

The J gene is TRBJ2-4, the V gene TRBV28. Sequencing was done on a sample of naive CXCR3+ CD8+ T cells from blood. Subset defined: CD45RO-CCR7+CD27+CD95- naive CD8+ T cells expressing CXCR3 (TNR3+). This sequence was found in a human donor in good health. Some clones in this sample may be carry-over from other donors' samples. CDR3: CASSLIAKNIQYF.